The T cell receptor (beta chain) described here comes from a study of T cells after yellow fever vaccination. Study-level findings and limits: Subsequent booster samples again held most clones from primary vaccination (less than 98% CD4, over 80% CD8). FACS-sorted repertoires might harbor abundant contaminating clonotypes from the bulk population.

CDR1 and CDR2 (germline): DFQATT, SNEGSKA (reference sequence). Trimming took 5 bases from V and 5 from J, leaving 16 bases between them. The CDR3 sequence is 13 residues long. This clonotype occurred once. Its matching antigen is unknown. TCRdb itself ran the 5' RACE reads through MiXCR, one entry per CDR3 protein. The data contain 450,000 to 550,000 distinct CDR3 sequences, about a fifth of them singletons. The sample consisted of PBMCs, taken 15 days after the yellow fever booster vaccination. This clonotype was sampled from a man in his thirties or forties who received the YFV17D yellow fever vaccine. The chain recombines TRBV20-1 with TRBJ2-7, with D perhaps given as TRBD1 or TRBD2 (6 bases each). This chain's CDR3 is CSAAQGGANEQYF. CDR3 bases: TGCAGTGCTGCACAGGGAGGCGCCAACGAGCAGTACTTC.